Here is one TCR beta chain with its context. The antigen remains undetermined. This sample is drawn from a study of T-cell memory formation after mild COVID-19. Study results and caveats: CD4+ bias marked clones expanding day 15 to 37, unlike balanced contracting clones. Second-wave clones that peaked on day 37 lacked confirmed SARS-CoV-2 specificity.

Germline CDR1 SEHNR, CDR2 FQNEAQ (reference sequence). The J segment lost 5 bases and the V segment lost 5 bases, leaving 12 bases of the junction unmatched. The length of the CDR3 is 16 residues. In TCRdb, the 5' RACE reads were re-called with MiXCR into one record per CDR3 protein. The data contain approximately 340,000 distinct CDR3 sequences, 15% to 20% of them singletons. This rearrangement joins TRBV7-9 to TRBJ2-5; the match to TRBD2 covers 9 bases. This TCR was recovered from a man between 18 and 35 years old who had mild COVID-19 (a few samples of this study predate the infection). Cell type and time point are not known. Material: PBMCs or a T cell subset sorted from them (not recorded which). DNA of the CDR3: TGTGCCAGCAGCAGATTAGCGGGGGCAGCTGGGGAGACCCAGTACTTC. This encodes CASSRLAGAAGETQYF.